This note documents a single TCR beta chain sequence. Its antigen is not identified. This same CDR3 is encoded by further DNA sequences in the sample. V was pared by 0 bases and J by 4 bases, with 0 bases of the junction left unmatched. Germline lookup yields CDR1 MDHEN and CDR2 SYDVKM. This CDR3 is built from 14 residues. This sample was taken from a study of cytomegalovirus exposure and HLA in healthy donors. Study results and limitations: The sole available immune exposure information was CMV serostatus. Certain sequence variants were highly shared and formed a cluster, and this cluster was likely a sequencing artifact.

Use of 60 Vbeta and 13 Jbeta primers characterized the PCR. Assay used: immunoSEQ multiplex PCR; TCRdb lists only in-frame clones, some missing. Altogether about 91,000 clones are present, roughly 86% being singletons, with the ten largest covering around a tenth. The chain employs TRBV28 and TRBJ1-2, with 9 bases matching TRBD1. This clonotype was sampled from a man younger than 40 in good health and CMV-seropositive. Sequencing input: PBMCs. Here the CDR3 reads CASSLWDRGYGYTF. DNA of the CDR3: TGTGCCAGCAGTTTATGGGACAGGGGCTATGGCTACACCTTC.